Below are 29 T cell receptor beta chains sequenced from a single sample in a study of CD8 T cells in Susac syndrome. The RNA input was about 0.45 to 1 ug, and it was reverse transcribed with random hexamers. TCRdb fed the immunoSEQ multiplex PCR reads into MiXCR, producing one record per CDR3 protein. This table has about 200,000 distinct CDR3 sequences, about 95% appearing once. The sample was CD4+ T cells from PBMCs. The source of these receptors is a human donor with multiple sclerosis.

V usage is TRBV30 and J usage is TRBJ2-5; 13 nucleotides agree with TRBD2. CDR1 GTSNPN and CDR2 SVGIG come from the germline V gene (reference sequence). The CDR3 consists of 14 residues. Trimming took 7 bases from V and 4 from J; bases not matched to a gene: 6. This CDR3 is CAYQLAGGPETQYF. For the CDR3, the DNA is TGTGCCTACCAACTAGCGGGGGGGCCAGAGACCCAGTACTTC.

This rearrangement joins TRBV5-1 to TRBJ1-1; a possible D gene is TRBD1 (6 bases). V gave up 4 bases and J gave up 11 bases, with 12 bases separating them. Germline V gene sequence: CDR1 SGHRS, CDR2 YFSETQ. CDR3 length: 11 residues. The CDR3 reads CASSDTGLAFF. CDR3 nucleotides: TGCGCCAGCAGCGATACAGGGTTGGCTTTCTTT.

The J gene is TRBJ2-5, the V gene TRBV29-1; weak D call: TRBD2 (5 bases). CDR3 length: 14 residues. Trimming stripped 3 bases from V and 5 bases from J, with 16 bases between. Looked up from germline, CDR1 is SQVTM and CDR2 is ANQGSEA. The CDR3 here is CSVEVSGSSETQYF. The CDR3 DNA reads TGCAGCGTTGAGGTATCTGGGAGTAGCGAGACCCAGTACTTC.

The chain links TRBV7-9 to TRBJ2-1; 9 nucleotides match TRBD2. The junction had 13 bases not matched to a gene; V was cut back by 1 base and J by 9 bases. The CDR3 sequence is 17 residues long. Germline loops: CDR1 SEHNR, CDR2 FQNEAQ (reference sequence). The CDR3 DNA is TGTGCCAGCAGCTTAGGGCCAGCGGGGGGACCAGTCGGTGAGCAGTTCTTC. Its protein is CASSLGPAGGPVGEQFF.

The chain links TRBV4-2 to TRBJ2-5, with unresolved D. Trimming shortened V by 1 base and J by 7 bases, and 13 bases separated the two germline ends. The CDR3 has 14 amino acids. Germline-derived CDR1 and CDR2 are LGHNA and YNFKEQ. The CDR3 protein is CASSQARRPGTQYF. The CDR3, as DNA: TGTGCCAGCAGCCAAGCCAGGCGCCCAGGGACCCAGTACTTC.

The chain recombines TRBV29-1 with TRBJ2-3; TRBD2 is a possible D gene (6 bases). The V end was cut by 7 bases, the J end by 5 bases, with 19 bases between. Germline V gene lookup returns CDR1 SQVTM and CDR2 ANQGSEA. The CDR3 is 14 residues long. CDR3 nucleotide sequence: TGCAGCGCCACGGGACTGTCGCAGGTAGATACGCAGTATTTT. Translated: CSATGLSQVDTQYF.

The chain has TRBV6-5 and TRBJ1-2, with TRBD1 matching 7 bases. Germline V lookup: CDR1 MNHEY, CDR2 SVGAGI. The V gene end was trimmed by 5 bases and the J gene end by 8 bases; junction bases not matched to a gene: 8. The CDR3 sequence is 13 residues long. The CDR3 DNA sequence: TGTGCCAGCAGTCCACAGGGGCTGGGAGGCTACACCTTC. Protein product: CASSPQGLGGYTF.

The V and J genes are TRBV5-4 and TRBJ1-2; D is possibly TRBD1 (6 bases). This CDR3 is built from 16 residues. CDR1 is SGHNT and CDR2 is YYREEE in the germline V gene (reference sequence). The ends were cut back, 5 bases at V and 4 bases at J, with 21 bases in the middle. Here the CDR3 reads CASRPGTPLSIYGYTF. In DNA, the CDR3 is TGTGCCAGCAGACCTGGGACACCGCTTTCTATCTATGGCTACACCTTC.

The CDR3 region is CATMERGEQYF. The CDR3 nucleotides read TGTGCCACCATGGAGCGAGGCGAGCAGTACTTC. This sequence joins TRBV24-1 and TRBJ2-7; D unresolved. V lost 8 bases to trimming and J lost 6 bases, with 10 bases between them. The CDR3 sequence is 11 residues long. Germline V gives CDR1 KGHDR, CDR2 SFDVKD.

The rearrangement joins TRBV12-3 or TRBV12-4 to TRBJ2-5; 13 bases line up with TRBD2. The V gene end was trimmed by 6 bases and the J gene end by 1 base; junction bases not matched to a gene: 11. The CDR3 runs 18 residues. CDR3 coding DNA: TGTGCCAGCAGCCCCCCCCCAGGGACTAGCGGGGCCCAAGAGACCCAGTACTTC. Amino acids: CASSPPPGTSGAQETQYF.

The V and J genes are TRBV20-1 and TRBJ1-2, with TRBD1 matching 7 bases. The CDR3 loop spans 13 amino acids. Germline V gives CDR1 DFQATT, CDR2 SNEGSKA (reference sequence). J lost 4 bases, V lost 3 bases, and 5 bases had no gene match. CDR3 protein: CSARPGGGYGYTF. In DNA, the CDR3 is TGCAGTGCTAGGCCAGGGGGAGGCTATGGCTACACCTTC.

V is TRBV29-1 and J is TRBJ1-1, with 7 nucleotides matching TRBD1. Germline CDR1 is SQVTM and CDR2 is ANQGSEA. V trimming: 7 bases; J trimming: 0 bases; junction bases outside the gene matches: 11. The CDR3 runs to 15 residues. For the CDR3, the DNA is TGCAGCGGTGGGGGACAGAAGTGGATGAACACTGAAGCTTTCTTT. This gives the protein CSGGGQKWMNTEAFF.

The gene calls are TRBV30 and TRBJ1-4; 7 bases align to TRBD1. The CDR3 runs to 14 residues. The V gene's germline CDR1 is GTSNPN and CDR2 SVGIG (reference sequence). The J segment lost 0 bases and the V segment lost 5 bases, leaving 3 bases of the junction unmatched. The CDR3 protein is CAWGTAPTNEKLFF. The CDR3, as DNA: TGTGCCTGGGGGACAGCTCCAACTAATGAAAAACTGTTTTTT.

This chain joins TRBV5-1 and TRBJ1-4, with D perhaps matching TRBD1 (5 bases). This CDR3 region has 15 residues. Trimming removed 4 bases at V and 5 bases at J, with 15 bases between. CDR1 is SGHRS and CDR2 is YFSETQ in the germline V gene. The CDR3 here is CASSGDGTGNEKLFF. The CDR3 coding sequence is TGCGCCAGCAGCGGCGACGGGACGGGAAATGAAAAACTGTTTTTT.

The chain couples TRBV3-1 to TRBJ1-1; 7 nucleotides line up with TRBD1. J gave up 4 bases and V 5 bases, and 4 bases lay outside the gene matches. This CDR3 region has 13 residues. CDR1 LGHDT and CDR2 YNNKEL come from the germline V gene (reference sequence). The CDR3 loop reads CASSDREPTEAFF. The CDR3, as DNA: TGTGCCAGCAGCGACAGGGAACCCACTGAAGCTTTCTTT.

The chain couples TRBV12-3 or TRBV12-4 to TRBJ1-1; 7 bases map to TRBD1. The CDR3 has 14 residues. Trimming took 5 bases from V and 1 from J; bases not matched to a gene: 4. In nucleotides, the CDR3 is TGTGCCAGCAGTGCCTGGACAGGGAACACTGAAGCTTTCTTT. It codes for CASSAWTGNTEAFF.

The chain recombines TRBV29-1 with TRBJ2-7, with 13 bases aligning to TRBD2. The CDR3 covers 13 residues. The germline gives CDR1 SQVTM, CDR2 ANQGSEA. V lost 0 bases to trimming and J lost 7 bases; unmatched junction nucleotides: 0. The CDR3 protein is CSVEELAGGEQYF. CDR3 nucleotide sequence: TGCAGCGTTGAAGAACTAGCGGGAGGGGAGCAGTACTTC.

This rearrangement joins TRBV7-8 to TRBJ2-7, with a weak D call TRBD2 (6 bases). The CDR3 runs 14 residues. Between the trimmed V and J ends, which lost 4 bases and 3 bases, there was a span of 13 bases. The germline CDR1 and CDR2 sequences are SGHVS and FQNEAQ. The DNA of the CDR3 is TGTGCCAGCAGCTCCCTTACGCGGGGCTACGAGCAGTACTTC. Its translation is CASSSLTRGYEQYF.

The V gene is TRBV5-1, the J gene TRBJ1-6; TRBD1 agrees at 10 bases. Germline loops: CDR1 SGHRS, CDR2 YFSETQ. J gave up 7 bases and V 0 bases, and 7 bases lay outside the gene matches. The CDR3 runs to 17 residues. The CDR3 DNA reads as TGCGCCAGCAGCTTGGCCGGGGGACAGGGGTCGAATTCACCCCTCCACTTT. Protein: CASSLAGGQGSNSPLHF.

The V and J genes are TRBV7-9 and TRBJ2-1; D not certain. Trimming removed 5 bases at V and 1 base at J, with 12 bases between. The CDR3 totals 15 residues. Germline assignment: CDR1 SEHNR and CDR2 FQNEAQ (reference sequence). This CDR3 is CASSIDSVSYNEQFF. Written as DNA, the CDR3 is TGTGCCAGCAGCATCGACTCTGTTTCCTACAATGAGCAGTTCTTC.

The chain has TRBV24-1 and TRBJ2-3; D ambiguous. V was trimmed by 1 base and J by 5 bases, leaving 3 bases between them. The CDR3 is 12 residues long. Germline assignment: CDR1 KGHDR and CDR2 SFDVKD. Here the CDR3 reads CATSDFLDTQYF. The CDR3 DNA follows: TGTGCCACCAGTGATTTCTTAGATACGCAGTATTTT.

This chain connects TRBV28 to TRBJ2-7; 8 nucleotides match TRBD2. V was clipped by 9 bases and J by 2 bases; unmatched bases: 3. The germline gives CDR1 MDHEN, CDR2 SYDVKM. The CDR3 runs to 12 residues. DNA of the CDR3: TGTGCCAGTCGACTAGCGACCTACGAGCAGTACTTC. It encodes CASRLATYEQYF. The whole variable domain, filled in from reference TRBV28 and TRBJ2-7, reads DVKVTQSSRYLVKRTGEKVFLECVQDMDHENMFWYRQDPGLGLRLIYFSYDVKMKEKGDIPEGYSVSREKKERFSLILESASTNQTSMYLCASRLATYEQYFGPGTRLTVT.

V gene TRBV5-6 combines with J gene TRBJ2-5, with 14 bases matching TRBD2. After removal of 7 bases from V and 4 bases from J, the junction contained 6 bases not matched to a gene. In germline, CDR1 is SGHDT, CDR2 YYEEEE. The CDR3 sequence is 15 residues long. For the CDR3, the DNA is TGTGCCAGCTCGGGGACTAGCGGGAGTGGAGAGACCCAGTACTTC. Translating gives CASSGTSGSGETQYF.

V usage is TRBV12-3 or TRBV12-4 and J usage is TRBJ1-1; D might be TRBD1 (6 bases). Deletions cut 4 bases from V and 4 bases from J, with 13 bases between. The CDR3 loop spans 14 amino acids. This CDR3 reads CASSWTTGSTEAFF. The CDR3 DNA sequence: TGTGCCAGCAGTTGGACGACAGGTTCCACTGAAGCTTTCTTT.

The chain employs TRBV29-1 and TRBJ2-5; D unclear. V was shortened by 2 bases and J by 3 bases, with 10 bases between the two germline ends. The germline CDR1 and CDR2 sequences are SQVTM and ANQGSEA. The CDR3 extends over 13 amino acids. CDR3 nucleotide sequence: TGCAGCGTTGAAAAGAGCTTGAAAGAGACCCAGTACTTC. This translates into CSVEKSLKETQYF.

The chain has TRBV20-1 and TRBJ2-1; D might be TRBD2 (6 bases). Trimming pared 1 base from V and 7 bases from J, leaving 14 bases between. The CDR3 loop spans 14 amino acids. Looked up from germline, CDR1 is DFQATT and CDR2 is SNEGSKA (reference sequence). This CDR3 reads CSARVLALGNEQFF. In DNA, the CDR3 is TGCAGTGCTAGAGTGCTAGCGCTTGGGAATGAGCAGTTCTTC.

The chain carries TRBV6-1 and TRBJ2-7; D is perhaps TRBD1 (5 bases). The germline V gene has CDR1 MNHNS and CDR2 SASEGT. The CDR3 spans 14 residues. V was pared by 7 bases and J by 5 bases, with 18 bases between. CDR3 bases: TGTGCCAGCATTCTCGGACACCCCGCGGACGAGCAGTACTTC. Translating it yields CASILGHPADEQYF.

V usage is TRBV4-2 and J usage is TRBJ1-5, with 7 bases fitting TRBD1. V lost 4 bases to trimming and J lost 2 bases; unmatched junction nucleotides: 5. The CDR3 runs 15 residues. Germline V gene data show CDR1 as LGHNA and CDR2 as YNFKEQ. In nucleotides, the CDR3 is TGTGCCAGCAGCCGAGGGGACAGACGCAATCAGCCCCAGCATTTT. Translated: CASSRGDRRNQPQHF.

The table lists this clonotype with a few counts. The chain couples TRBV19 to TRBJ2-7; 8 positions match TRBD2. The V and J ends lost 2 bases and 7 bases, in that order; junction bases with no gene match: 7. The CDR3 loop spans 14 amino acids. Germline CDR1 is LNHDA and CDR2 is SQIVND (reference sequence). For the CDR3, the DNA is TGTGCCAGTAGTATATCAGCGGGAGCTGGGGAGCAGTACTTC. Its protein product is CASSISAGAGEQYF.